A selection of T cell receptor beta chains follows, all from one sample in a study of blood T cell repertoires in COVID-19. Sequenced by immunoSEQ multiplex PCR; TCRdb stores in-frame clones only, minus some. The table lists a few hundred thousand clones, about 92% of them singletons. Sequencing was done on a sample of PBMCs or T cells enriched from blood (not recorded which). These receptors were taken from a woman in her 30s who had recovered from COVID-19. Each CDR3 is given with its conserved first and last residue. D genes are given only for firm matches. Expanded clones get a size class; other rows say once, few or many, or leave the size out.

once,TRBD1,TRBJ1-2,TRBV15,TGTGCCACCAGCAGAGGAGGAGAGGGGGCGCGTCATGGCTACACCTTC,CATSRGGEGARHGYTF
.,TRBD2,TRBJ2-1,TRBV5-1,TGCGCCAGCAGCCCGCCGGGACTAGCGGGGAGCTCCTACAATGAGCAGTTCTTC,CASSPPGLAGSSYNEQFF
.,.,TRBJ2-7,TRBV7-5,TGTGCCAGAAGCTTTATCGGGACTTCACGAAACTACGAGCAGTACTTC,CARSFIGTSRNYEQYF
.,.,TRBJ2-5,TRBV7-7,TGTGCTAGCAGCCCACTAATACAGGGCCCAGAGACCCAGTACTTC,CASSPLIQGPETQYF
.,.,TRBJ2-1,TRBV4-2,TGTGCCAGCAGCCAAGATAGCCTCCTAGGGACTGGACCCGAGAGGGAGCAGTTCTTC,CASSQDSLLGTGPEREQFF
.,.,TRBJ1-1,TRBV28,TGTGCCAGCAGTCGGGGGGGCGTAGGCACTGAAGCTTTCTTT,CASSRGGVGTEAFF
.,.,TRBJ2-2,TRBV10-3,TGTGCCATCAGTGAAGGGGAGAACACCGGGGAGCTGTTTTTT,CAISEGENTGELFF
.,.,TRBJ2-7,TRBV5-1,TGCGCCAGCAGCGATAACCCGGGGACCTACGAGCAGTACTTC,CASSDNPGTYEQYF
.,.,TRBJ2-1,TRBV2,TGTGCCAGCAGTGGCCTAGACGTGGAGCAGTTCTTC,CASSGLDVEQFF
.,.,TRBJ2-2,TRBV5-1,TGCGCCAGCAGCTTCGTGCCAGGGGCAACGACCGGGGAGCTGTTTTTT,CASSFVPGATTGELFF
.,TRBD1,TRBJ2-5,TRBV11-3,TGTGCCAGCAGCAGCGGGACAGGGACGGAGACCCAGTACTTC,CASSSGTGTETQYF
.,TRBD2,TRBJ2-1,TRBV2,TGTGCCAGCCAAAAGACTAGCGGGGGGCCCAGGGAGCAGTTCTTC,CASQKTSGGPREQFF
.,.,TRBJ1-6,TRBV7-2,TGTGCCAGCAGCTTAGGGCGGCTTTCATCACCCCTCCACTTT,CASSLGRLSSPLHF
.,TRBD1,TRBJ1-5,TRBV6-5,TGTGCCAGCACGGGACAGGGGATGCGGCCCCAGCATTTT,CASTGQGMRPQHF
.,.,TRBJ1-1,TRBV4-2,TGTGCCAGCAGCCAAGATACTTTCAGAGGGTTAGCTTTCTTT,CASSQDTFRGLAFF
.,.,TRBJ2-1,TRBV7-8,TGTGCCAGCAGCCCAAAACGGTGGCAGTTCTTC,CASSPKRWQFF
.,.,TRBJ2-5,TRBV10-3,TGTGCCATCAGTGAGTCGATAGCGGAGACCCAGTACTTC,CAISESIAETQYF
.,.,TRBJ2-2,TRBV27,TGTGCCAGCACGAAGCCCGGGGAGCTGTTTTTT,CASTKPGELFF
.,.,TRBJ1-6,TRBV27,TGTGCCAGCGGGGCGGGGGGCTATTCACCCCTCCACTTT,CASGAGGYSPLHF
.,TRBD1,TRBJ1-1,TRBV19,TGTGCCAGTAAGAGACAGGGGGAGAACACTGAAGCTTTCTTT,CASKRQGENTEAFF
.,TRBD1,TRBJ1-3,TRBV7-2,TGTGCCAGCAGCTATGAGGGGGCCTCTGGAAACACCATATATTTT,CASSYEGASGNTIYF
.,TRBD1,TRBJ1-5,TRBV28,TGTGCCAGCCAAACGGGACAGCCAAATCAGCCCCAGCATTTT,CASQTGQPNQPQHF
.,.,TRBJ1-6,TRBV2,TGTGCCAGCAAGGGGTACAATTCACCCCTCCACTTT,CASKGYNSPLHF
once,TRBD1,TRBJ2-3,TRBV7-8,TGTGCCAGCAGCTTCGTTTGGACAGGGGGCTCAGATACGCAGTATTTT,CASSFVWTGGSDTQYF
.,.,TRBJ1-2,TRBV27,TGTGCCAGCAGCCCCGGGTTCCACTATGGCTACACCTTC,CASSPGFHYGYTF
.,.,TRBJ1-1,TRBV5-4,TGTGCCAGCAGCTTGGCGGTGAACACTGAAGCTTTCTTT,CASSLAVNTEAFF
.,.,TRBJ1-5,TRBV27,TGTGCCAGCAGTTTGTCAGGGCTGGATCAGCCCCAGCATTTT,CASSLSGLDQPQHF
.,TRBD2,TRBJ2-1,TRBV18,TGTGCCAGCTCTACCACCAGTAGCGGGAGGGCCTTCGGCGATGAGCAGTTCTTC,CASSTTSSGRAFGDEQFF
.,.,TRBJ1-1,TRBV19,TGTGCCAGTACCGCCGTTGCAGGGAACATGAACACTGAAGCTTTCTTT,CASTAVAGNMNTEAFF
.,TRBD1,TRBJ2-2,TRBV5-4,TGTGCCAGCAGCTTGGGCCGGGACAGGGCTACCGGGGAGCTGTTTTTT,CASSLGRDRATGELFF
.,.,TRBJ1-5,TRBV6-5,TGTGCCAGCAGTTCAATGATGGGGGGGCATCAGCCCCAGCATTTT,CASSSMMGGHQPQHF
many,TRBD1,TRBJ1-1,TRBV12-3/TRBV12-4,TGTGCCAGCAGTACAGGGGTTGAAGCTTTCTTT,CASSTGVEAFF
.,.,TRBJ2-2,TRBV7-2,TGTGCCAGCAGCTGGGACATGGGCACCGGGGAGCTGTTTTTT,CASSWDMGTGELFF
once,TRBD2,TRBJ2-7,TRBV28,TGTGCCAGCAGCTCATCACCAGGGAGGGGAGGCGAGCAGTACTTC,CASSSSPGRGGEQYF
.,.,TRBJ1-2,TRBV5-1,TGCGCCAGCAGCTTGAAGAAGCACTATGGCTACACCTTC,CASSLKKHYGYTF
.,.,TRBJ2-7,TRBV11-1,TGTGCCAGCAGTCCTCGGTTCGGGGTCAGCGAGCAGTACTTC,CASSPRFGVSEQYF
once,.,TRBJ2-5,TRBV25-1,TGTGCCAGCAGTGATGAGTCCCAGTACTTC,CASSDESQYF
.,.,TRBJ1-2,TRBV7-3,TGTGCCAGCAGCTTGATGGGAGCGGATGGCTACACCTTC,CASSLMGADGYTF
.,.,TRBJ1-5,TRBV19,TGTGCCAGTAGTATAATAGGCAATCAGCCCCAGCATTTT,CASSIIGNQPQHF
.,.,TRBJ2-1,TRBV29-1,TGCAGCGTTGTGTATTTTCCCAATGAGCAGTTCTTC,CSVVYFPNEQFF
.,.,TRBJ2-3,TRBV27,TGTGCCAGCAGACCAGGGATTCGAGATACGCAGTATTTT,CASRPGIRDTQYF
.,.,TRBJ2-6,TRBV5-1,TGCGCCAGCAGTAATCCCCAGGGTTTGAGCTCTGGGGCCAACGTCCTGACTTTC,CASSNPQGLSSGANVLTF
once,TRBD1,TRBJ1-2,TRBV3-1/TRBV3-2,TGTGCCAGCAGCGGCCGGGGACAGAAGGGCTACACCTTC,CASSGRGQKGYTF
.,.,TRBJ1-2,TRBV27,TGTGCCAGCAGTTACGACAGTTCGCAAAAATATGGCTACACCTTC,CASSYDSSQKYGYTF
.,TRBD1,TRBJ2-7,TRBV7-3,TGTGCCAGCAGCCCACAGGGGGGTTACCTCTCCTTC,CASSPQGGYLSF
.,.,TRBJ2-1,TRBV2,TGTGCCAGCAGTGAATTTCGCCAGGCGGGCGGCAATGAGCAGTTCTTC,CASSEFRQAGGNEQFF
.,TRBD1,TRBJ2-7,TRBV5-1,TGCGCCAGCAGTCGATCTGGACAGGGGGGGCCGAGCTCCTACGAGCAGTACTTC,CASSRSGQGGPSSYEQYF
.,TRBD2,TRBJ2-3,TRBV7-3,TGTGCCAGCAGCTTTGGGTTAGCGGGAGACACAGATACGCAGTATTTT,CASSFGLAGDTDTQYF
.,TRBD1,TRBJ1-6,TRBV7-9,TGTGCCAGCAGCCTAAGGGGACAGATCAATTCACCCCTCCACTTT,CASSLRGQINSPLHF
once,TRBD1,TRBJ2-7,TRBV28,TGTGCCAGCAGTTCGACAGGGGCTCGGCAGTACTTC,CASSSTGARQYF
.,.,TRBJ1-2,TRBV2,TGTGCCAGCAGTGGGACAGCTTTTAACTATGGCTACACCTTC,CASSGTAFNYGYTF
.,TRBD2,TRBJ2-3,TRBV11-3,TGTGCCAGCAGCTTAGTAAGCGGGGGGCGGGTAGATACGCAGTATTTT,CASSLVSGGRVDTQYF
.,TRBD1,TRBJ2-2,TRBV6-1,TGTGCCAGCAGTGAACGGGACAGGGAAACCGGGGAGCTGTTTTTT,CASSERDRETGELFF
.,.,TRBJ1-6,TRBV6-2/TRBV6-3,TGTGCCAGCAGTTACTCGAAGGGGTTGAATAATTCACCCCTCCACTTT,CASSYSKGLNNSPLHF
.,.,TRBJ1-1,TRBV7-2,TGTGCCAGCAGCAGTTATCACCCCGTGAGGCCTGAAGCTTTCTTT,CASSSYHPVRPEAFF